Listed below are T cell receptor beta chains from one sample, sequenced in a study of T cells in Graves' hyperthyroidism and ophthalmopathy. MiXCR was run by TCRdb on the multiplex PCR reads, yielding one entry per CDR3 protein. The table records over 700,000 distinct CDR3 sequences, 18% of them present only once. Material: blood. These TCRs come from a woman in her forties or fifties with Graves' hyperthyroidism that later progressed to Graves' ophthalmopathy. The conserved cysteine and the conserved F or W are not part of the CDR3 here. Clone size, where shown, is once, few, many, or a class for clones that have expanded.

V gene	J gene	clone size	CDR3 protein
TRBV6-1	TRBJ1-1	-	ASSRDRELSTEAF
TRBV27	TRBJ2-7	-	ASSYGRGAYEQY
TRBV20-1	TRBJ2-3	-	SASSVADSTDTQY
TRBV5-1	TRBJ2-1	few	ASKGTSGGREQF
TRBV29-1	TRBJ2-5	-	SVAGLAGGMETQY
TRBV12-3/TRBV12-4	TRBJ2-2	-	ASTRDRGFTGELF
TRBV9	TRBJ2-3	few	ASSVGGGVVDTQY
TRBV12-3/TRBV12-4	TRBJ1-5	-	AGGTGGAQPQH
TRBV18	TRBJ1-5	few	ASSPQGDSNQPQH
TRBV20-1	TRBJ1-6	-	SARDGVQGNNSPLH
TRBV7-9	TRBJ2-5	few	ASSLRTDQETQY
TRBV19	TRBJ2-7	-	ASRHGQGDEQY
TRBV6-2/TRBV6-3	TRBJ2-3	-	ASNPRGGPTDTQY
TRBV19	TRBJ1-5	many	ASSIVAGVSNQPQH
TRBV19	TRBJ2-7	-	ASRGDPGSYEQY
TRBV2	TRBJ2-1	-	ASSVGTTNEQF
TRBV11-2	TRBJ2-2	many	ASSLLGTSASGELF
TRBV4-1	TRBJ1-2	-	ASSQEQRQDYGYT
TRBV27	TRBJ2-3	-	ASNPASGEATQY
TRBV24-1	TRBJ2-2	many	ATRGTGELF
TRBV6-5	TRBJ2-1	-	ASSFVGEQF
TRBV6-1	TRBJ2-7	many	ASSLDRGIYEQY
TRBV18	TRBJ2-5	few	ASSPGTPLETQY
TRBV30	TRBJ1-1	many	AWSAPQANTEAF
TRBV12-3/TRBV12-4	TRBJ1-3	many	ASTPQGVNSGNTIY
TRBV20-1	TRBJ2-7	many	SARPGTGPREQY
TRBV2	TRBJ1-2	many	ATAGSGGYT
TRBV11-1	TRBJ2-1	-	ASSLRLAGGGGQQF
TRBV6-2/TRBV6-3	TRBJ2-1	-	ASSGGWVNEQF